The clone carrying this T cell receptor (beta chain) was detected many times. Its antigen is currently unknown. The source of the sample is a study of T cells after yellow fever vaccination. General study findings and limits: Boosting was followed by the reappearance of most primary-vaccination clones (roughly 96% CD4, 85% to 90% CD8).

TCRdb called the 5' RACE reads again in MiXCR, with one record for every CDR3 protein. Seen here are 400,000 or so distinct CDR3 sequences, 6% to 8% observed once, and the top ten hold about 15%. The germline V gene has CDR1 WSHSY and CDR2 SAAADI. Trimming left V 9 bases short and J 0 bases short, with 23 bases between. This CDR3 has 17 residues. Source: PBMCs, taken 5 days after the yellow fever booster vaccination. The clonotype originates from a man aged 30 to 39 who received the YFV17D yellow fever vaccine. The chain links TRBV10-2 to TRBJ2-5, with a possible D match to TRBD1 (6 bases). The CDR3 nucleotides read TGCGCCAGTAGAGGCCGATTGGGACAACGATACCAAGAGACCCAGTACTTC. Amino acids: CASRGRLGQRYQETQYF.